The source of this TCR beta chain is a study of regulatory T cells in long-lasting Graves disease. General study results and limits: The study examined only peripheral blood, not thyroid tissue.

This clonotype was found a few times. Its antigen is not known. In building TCR beta libraries, iRepertoire HTBI primers were used together with Arm-PCR of CDR3 regions. MiXCR was run by TCRdb on the multiplex PCR reads, yielding one entry per CDR3 protein. Among 500,000 to 800,000 distinct CDR3 sequences listed, around 30% were seen once. The sample's time point: persistent/refractory GD, antithyroid drugs over 5 years with positive TRAb. The authors made the TCR library using RNA they extracted from PBMCs. The specimen was peripheral blood mononuclear cells (PBMCs), collected when the disease was refractory, from a patient treated with antithyroid drugs. This clonotype was sampled from a female donor with Graves disease.

In nucleotides, the CDR3 is TGCAGTGCTAGAGATCCCAACTATGGCTACACCTTC. The encoded protein is CSARDPNYGYTF. The chain links TRBV20-1 to TRBJ1-2; D remains unclear. Germline CDR1 and CDR2: DFQATT and SNEGSKA (reference sequence). This CDR3 has 12 amino acids. Trimming took off 0 bases at V and 2 bases at J, with 4 bases between the two ends.